The 10 T cell receptor beta chains reported below all come from one sample, sequenced in a study of OX40 agonist ivuxolimab in advanced cancers. Only in-frame clones appear in the TCRdb table, and some are missing; sequencing was by immunoSEQ multiplex PCR. The sample has around 84,000 clones, approximately 92% seen once. This sample comprised CD4+ or CD8+ T cells sorted from blood, obtained in a trial of the OX40 agonist ivuxolimab. These TCRs come from an adult with an advanced solid tumor such as melanoma, head and neck, liver or kidney cancer.

J is TRBJ2-6 and V is TRBV5-6; perhaps TRBD1 as D (5 bases). V shed 5 bases and J shed 1 base, with 13 bases lying between them. The CDR3 is made up of 16 amino acids. Germline CDR1 and CDR2: SGHDT and YYEEEE. The CDR3 region is CASRDTRASGANVLTF. Written as DNA, the CDR3 is TGTGCCAGCAGGGACACTCGAGCATCTGGGGCCAACGTCCTGACTTTC.

The rearrangement links TRBV11-2 to TRBJ1-1; 10 positions match TRBD1. This CDR3 spans 15 amino acids. Trimming at V came to 4 bases and at J to 6 bases, leaving 8 bases not matched to a gene. The germline gives CDR1 SGHAT, CDR2 FQNNGV. The CDR3 DNA sequence: TGTGCCAGCAGCTCCCTGGGACAGGGGCCTGCTGAAGCTTTCTTT. Translated, it gives CASSSLGQGPAEAFF.

CDR3 sequence reads: CASSPGPNEKLFF. In DNA form, the CDR3 reads TGTGCCAGCAGCCCGGGCCCTAATGAAAAACTGTTTTTT. This chain uses TRBV7-2 with TRBJ1-4, with D uncertain. The germline V gene encodes CDR1 SGHTA and CDR2 FQGNSA. V was trimmed by 5 bases and J by 3 bases, leaving 7 bases between them. This CDR3 has 13 amino acids. The full variable domain, with the rest looked up from reference TRBV7-2 and TRBJ1-4, is GAGVSQSPSNKVTEKGKDVELRCDPISGHTALYWYRQSLGQGLEFLIYFQGNSAPDKSGLPSDRFSAERTGGSVSTLTIQRTQQEDSAVYLCASSPGPNEKLFFGSGTQLSVL.

This clone appeared a single time. The chain joins TRBV27 to TRBJ1-4; D gene unclear. The CDR3 loop spans 17 amino acids. From germline, CDR1 is MNHEY and CDR2 SMNVEV (reference sequence). Between the trimmed V and J ends, which lost 6 bases and 8 bases, there was a span of 25 bases. CDR3 sequence: CASSQTNRVHKREKLFF. CDR3 DNA: TGTGCCAGCAGCCAAACAAACCGGGTCCACAAGCGGGAAAAACTGTTTTTT.

This chain links TRBV28 with TRBJ2-2; D is undetermined. Germline CDR1 is MDHEN and CDR2 is SYDVKM. The CDR3 has 13 amino acids. Trimming took off 4 bases at V and 4 bases at J, with 7 bases between the two ends. The CDR3, as DNA: TGTGCCAGCAGTTCCGGTCCCACCGGGGAGCTGTTTTTT. It codes for CASSSGPTGELFF.

This clone was observed a handful of times. The CDR3 reads CASSLPRLATGELFF. The CDR3 DNA sequence: TGTGCCAGCAGCTTACCGCGACTAGCGACCGGGGAGCTGTTTTTT. This chain uses TRBV7-9 with TRBJ2-2, with 8 bases aligning to TRBD2. After removal of 2 bases from V and 5 bases from J, the junction contained 4 bases not matched to a gene. There are 15 residues in the CDR3. The V gene's germline CDR1 is SEHNR and CDR2 FQNEAQ (reference sequence).

The chain has TRBV6-6 and TRBJ1-3, with 8 bases aligning to TRBD1. Trimming removed 6 bases from V and 3 bases from J; junction bases left unmatched: 10. The CDR3 has 16 residues. Germline V gene lookup returns CDR1 MNHNY and CDR2 SVGAGI (reference sequence). The CDR3 protein is CASRSTRGLFGNTIYF. The CDR3 DNA is TGTGCCAGCAGGTCAACCAGGGGGCTTTTTGGAAACACCATATATTTT.

The rearrangement links TRBV19 to TRBJ1-1, with unresolved D. The V gene's germline CDR1 is LNHDA and CDR2 SQIVND (reference sequence). V was cut by 6 bases and J by 5 bases, with 16 bases left in between. The CDR3 extends over 14 amino acids. The CDR3 DNA reads TGTGCCAGTAGCCCTTTGGCCGCTGGGACTGAAGCTTTCTTT. It is translated as CASSPLAAGTEAFF.

This clone showed up just once. The chain joins TRBV30 to TRBJ2-1; D might be TRBD1 (7 bases). V was cut by 3 bases and J by 7 bases, with 16 bases left in between. This CDR3 is 14 amino acids long. The germline V gene encodes CDR1 GTSNPN and CDR2 SVGIG (reference sequence). The CDR3, as DNA: TGTGCCTGGAGGTCGTGGAGGGGGCGAAATGAGCAGTTCTTC. This encodes CAWRSWRGRNEQFF.

This clone has a handful of counts. V and J are TRBV7-9 and TRBJ2-1; D possibly corresponds to TRBD2 (6 bases). In germline, CDR1 is SEHNR, CDR2 FQNEAQ (reference sequence). Trimming removed 6 bases from V and 0 bases from J, with 12 bases in between. The CDR3 length is 15 residues. CDR3 in amino acids: CASRRSGFSYNEQFF. The CDR3 coding sequence is TGTGCCAGCAGACGTAGCGGTTTCTCCTACAATGAGCAGTTCTTC. The full variable domain, completed using reference TRBV7-9 and TRBJ2-1, is DTGVSQNPRHKITKRGQNVTFRCDPISEHNRLYWYRQTLGQGPEFLTYFQNEAQLEKSRLLSDRFSAERPKGSFSTLEIQRTEQGDSAMYLCASRRSGFSYNEQFFGPGTRLTVL.